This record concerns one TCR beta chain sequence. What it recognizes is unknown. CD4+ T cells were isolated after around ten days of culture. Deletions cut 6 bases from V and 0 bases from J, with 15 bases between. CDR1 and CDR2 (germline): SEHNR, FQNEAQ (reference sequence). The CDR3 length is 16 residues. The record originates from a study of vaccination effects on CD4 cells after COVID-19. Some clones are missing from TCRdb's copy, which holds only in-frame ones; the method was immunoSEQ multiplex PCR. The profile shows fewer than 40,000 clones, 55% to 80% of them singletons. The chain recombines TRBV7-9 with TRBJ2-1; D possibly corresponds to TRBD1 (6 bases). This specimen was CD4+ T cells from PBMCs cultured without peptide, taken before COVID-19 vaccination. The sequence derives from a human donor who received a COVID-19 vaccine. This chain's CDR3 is CASRDRPESSYNEQFF. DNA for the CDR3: TGTGCCAGCAGAGACAGGCCAGAGAGCTCCTACAATGAGCAGTTCTTC.